This TCR beta chain was retrieved from a study of blood T cell repertoires in COVID-19. CDR1 MNHNY and CDR2 SVGAGI come from the germline V gene (reference sequence). The V and J ends lost 7 bases and 2 bases respectively, with 14 bases between them. The CDR3 runs 14 residues. Per the original data handling: It was from reference gene primer amplification that nucleated cell counts were estimated. Profiled with immunoSEQ multiplex PCR; TCRdb holds only in-frame clones, not every one. The V and J calls and clone size come from that table; D and trimming were worked out from the DNA. Of over 200,000 clones listed, around 83% are singletons.

V usage is TRBV6-6 and J usage is TRBJ1-1; no firm D call. The source of this sequence is a man between 40 and 49 years old with active or convalescent COVID-19. Sequenced material: peripheral blood. CDR3 sequence: CASTSGRLNTEAFF. The CDR3 DNA follows: TGTGCCAGCACCTCGGGGAGACTTAACACTGAAGCTTTCTTT.